A single sample is the source of the 8 T cell receptor beta chains below, sequenced in a study of control samples from healthy donors and cancer patients. Sequenced by immunoSEQ multiplex PCR; TCRdb stores in-frame clones only, minus some. Of about 19,000 clones listed, roughly 84% are singletons. Sequencing used PBMCs. Receptors were obtained from a woman between 70 and 85 years old with lung cancer.

The chain is built from TRBV5-6 and TRBJ1-1; D unresolved. The germline V gene has CDR1 SGHDT and CDR2 YYEEEE. V was trimmed by 1 base and J by 0 bases, leaving 16 bases between them. The CDR3 is 17 amino acids. CDR3 region: CASSLFKGPSMNTEAFF. The CDR3 DNA sequence: TGTGCCAGCAGCTTGTTTAAGGGTCCTTCTATGAACACTGAAGCTTTCTTT.

The V gene is TRBV25-1, the J gene TRBJ2-5; D is unresolved. Deletions cut 3 bases from V and 4 bases from J, with 3 bases between. CDR3 length: 11 residues. The germline V gene encodes CDR1 MGHDK and CDR2 SYGVNS. The CDR3 nucleotides are TGTGCCAGCAGTGAGGCAGAGACCCAGTACTTC. Protein sequence: CASSEAETQYF.

CDR3 loop: CASSTGLAEYNEQFF. The CDR3 coding sequence is TGTGCCAGCAGCACTGGACTAGCGGAGTACAATGAGCAGTTCTTC. V is TRBV11-3 and J is TRBJ2-1; 10 bases fit TRBD2. Germline V gene sequence: CDR1 SGHNT, CDR2 YENEEA. The CDR3 has 15 amino acids. V gave up 5 bases and J gave up 4 bases; unmatched junction bases: 5.

The chain is built from TRBV10-3 and TRBJ2-2; 8 bases match TRBD1. The CDR3 is made up of 13 amino acids. V gave up 10 bases and J gave up 4 bases; unmatched junction bases: 5. Germline values: CDR1 ENHRY, CDR2 SYGVKD. The CDR3 nucleotides are TGTGCCACCCAGGGGGCGGGCACCGGGGAGCTGTTTTTT. Translating it yields CATQGAGTGELFF.

The V gene is TRBV28, the J gene TRBJ2-5; D gene uncertain. The CDR3 has 15 residues. Per germline, CDR1 MDHEN and CDR2 SYDVKM. V shed 5 bases and J shed 4 bases, with 17 bases lying between them. CDR3: CASSPAETLRETQYF. CDR3 nucleotides: TGTGCCAGCAGTCCCGCTGAGACCCTTCGAGAGACCCAGTACTTC.

This clone was seen a handful of times. The chain employs TRBV28 and TRBJ1-2, with D uncertain. There are 13 residues in the CDR3. V was pared by 6 bases and J by 4 bases, with 12 bases between. Germline CDR1 MDHEN, CDR2 SYDVKM. CDR3 nucleotides: TGTGCCAGCAGCCTGCTCCAGGCCTATGGCTACACCTTC. Its protein product is CASSLLQAYGYTF.

The chain carries TRBV2 and TRBJ2-7; a weak D match, TRBD2 (6 bases). Trimming removed 6 bases from V and 0 bases from J, with 9 bases in between. Germline lookup yields CDR1 SNHLY and CDR2 FYNNEI. This CDR3 is built from 13 residues. DNA for the CDR3: TGTGCCAGCAGGGAGGGCCTCTCCTACGAGCAGTACTTC. It is translated as CASREGLSYEQYF.

The chain recombines TRBV20-1 with TRBJ2-3; D may be TRBD2 (6 bases). The V end was cut by 3 bases, the J end by 6 bases, with 16 bases between. Germline loops: CDR1 DFQATT, CDR2 SNEGSKA (reference sequence). This CDR3 is 14 amino acids long. Here the CDR3 reads CSASTRDKGDTQYF. Here the CDR3 DNA reads TGCAGTGCTAGTACGCGGGATAAGGGGGATACGCAGTATTTT.